The clone carrying this T cell receptor (beta chain) has ten or more counts. The antigen is not known. Individual cDNA molecules (in the library) carried attached unique molecular identifiers. TCRdb fed the 5' RACE reads into MiXCR, producing one record per CDR3 protein. The profile shows about 140,000 distinct CDR3 sequences, roughly 4.1% of them singletons. The data were obtained in a study of human T cells and chemical hapten exposure. Study-wide background: TCR yields per sample varied, mainly owing to small pooled library volume differences.

Germline V lookup: CDR1 LGHDT, CDR2 YNNKEL (reference sequence). This CDR3 is 17 amino acids long. V gave up 1 base and J gave up 2 bases, with 16 bases separating them. Overall study findings and caveats: Counts of TCRs above 1 in 1000 frequency stayed unchanged with DPC sensitization.

Unfractionated whole blood was the source of the extracted total RNA. V and J are TRBV3-1 and TRBJ2-3, with D possibly being TRBD2 (5 bases). The source is a female donor in good health. In nucleotides, the CDR3 is TGTGCCAGCAGCCAAGCTTATAGGACGGGGATCACAGATACGCAGTATTTT. Its translation is CASSQAYRTGITDTQYF.